The 26 T cell receptor beta chains listed next were all sequenced from one sample in a study of cytomegalovirus exposure and HLA in healthy donors. The PCR used 60 Vbeta and 13 Jbeta primers. Profiling relied on immunoSEQ multiplex PCR, and the TCRdb table lists in-frame clones only, not all of them. Of around 150,000 clones listed, approximately 9% are singletons. Sample: PBMCs. The source of these receptors is a male donor in good health and CMV-seronegative.

The V call is TRBV6-5, the J call TRBJ2-3; 8 positions match TRBD2. The CDR3 is made up of 15 amino acids. Germline V lookup: CDR1 MNHEY, CDR2 SVGAGI. The J segment lost 3 bases and the V segment lost 8 bases, leaving 10 bases of the junction unmatched. CDR3 DNA sequence: TGTGCCAGCGGGCTCAGCGGGAGCAGAACAGATACGCAGTATTTT. This encodes CASGLSGSRTDTQYF.

The gene calls are TRBV29-1 and TRBJ2-7; D gene uncertain. Germline V gene sequence: CDR1 SQVTM, CDR2 ANQGSEA. The V end lost 4 bases, the J end lost 0 bases, and 7 bases lay between the germline ends. There are 12 residues in the CDR3. CDR3 nucleotides: TGCAGCGTTGGAATAGACTCCTACGAGCAGTACTTC. It specifies CSVGIDSYEQYF.

This clone was detected a few times. This chain connects TRBV18 to TRBJ1-1; no definite D call. The CDR3 is 13 amino acids. Trimming took off 6 bases at V and 4 bases at J, with 12 bases between the two ends. In germline, CDR1 is KGHSH, CDR2 LQKENI. CDR3 in amino acids: CASSGNEGTEAFF. The CDR3 DNA follows: TGTGCCAGCTCCGGAAACGAGGGCACTGAAGCTTTCTTT.

This clone was counted a few times. The V gene is TRBV18, the J gene TRBJ2-5; 8 positions agree with TRBD1. Germline trimming cut 3 bases from V and 3 bases from J; bases unmatched to any gene: 3. CDR3 size: 14 residues. Per the germline V gene, CDR1 is KGHSH and CDR2 is LQKENI. The CDR3 coding sequence is TGTGCCAGCTCACCGAACAGGGGGAAAGAGACCCAGTACTTC. As protein: CASSPNRGKETQYF.

The chain is built from TRBV6-5 and TRBJ1-2; 10 bases map to TRBD1. Unmatched junction bases numbered 5, after V lost 0 bases and J lost 7 bases. CDR3 length: 15 residues. Germline loops: CDR1 MNHEY, CDR2 SVGAGI. This CDR3 reads CASSYSRTGGFGYTF. The DNA for the CDR3 is TGTGCCAGCAGTTACTCTCGGACAGGGGGGTTTGGCTACACCTTC.

In its sample, this clone was seen a few times. The gene calls are TRBV5-1 and TRBJ2-7; 9 bases match TRBD1. Trimming removed 1 base from V and 0 bases from J; junction bases left unmatched: 2. CDR1 and CDR2 (germline): SGHRS, YFSETQ. The CDR3 is 15 residues long. In nucleotides, the CDR3 is TGCGCCAGCAGCTTGACAGGGGGCATCTCCTACGAGCAGTACTTC. Residues: CASSLTGGISYEQYF.

V is TRBV9 and J is TRBJ2-3; 12 bases line up with TRBD2. Germline V CDR1 and CDR2: SGDLS, YYNGEE. Germline trimming cut 0 bases from V and 6 bases from J; bases unmatched to any gene: 11. This CDR3 is built from 18 residues. The CDR3, as DNA: TGTGCCAGCAGCGTAGATCCCCCCCTAGCGGGAGGGGGGGATACGCAGTATTTT. Protein sequence: CASSVDPPLAGGGDTQYF.

The sample holds a few counts of this clone. The chain couples TRBV19 to TRBJ1-1; possible D gene TRBD1, 5 bases. Germline lookup yields CDR1 LNHDA and CDR2 SQIVND (reference sequence). The CDR3 contains 14 residues. V lost 6 bases and J 4 bases, leaving 15 bases between the germline ends. The chain's CDR3 is CASRYTHQGTEAFF. CDR3 coding DNA: TGTGCCAGTAGGTACACGCACCAGGGCACTGAAGCTTTCTTT.

The chain carries TRBV25-1 and TRBJ2-7; TRBD2 agrees at 8 bases. Germline V gives CDR1 MGHDK, CDR2 SYGVNS. V trimming: 6 bases; J trimming: 3 bases; junction bases outside the gene matches: 4. The CDR3 contains 13 residues. The CDR3 spells CASRLGGGYEQYF. The CDR3 nucleotides are TGTGCCAGCAGGCTCGGGGGGGGCTACGAGCAGTACTTC.

This clone occurred a few times. The sample holds other DNA sequences that translate to the same CDR3. V gene TRBV27 combines with J gene TRBJ2-7; no reliable D call. The CDR3 has 13 amino acids. From germline, CDR1 is MNHEY and CDR2 SMNVEV (reference sequence). V gave up 0 bases and J gave up 4 bases, with 7 bases separating them. CDR3 sequence reads: CASSLSSLYEQYF. CDR3 in DNA: TGTGCCAGCAGTTTATCATCTTTGTACGAGCAGTACTTC.

This clone was recorded a few times. The rearrangement links TRBV29-1 to TRBJ2-7; tentatively, D is TRBD1 (7 bases). The CDR3 is made up of 14 amino acids. Trimming shortened V by 4 bases and J by 6 bases, and 19 bases separated the two germline ends. The V gene's germline CDR1 is SQVTM and CDR2 ANQGSEA. CDR3 loop: CSVVLRGVVGEQYF. The CDR3, as DNA: TGCAGCGTTGTACTCAGGGGGGTCGTGGGCGAGCAGTACTTC.

This clone occurred a few times. A far larger clone is one base from this, pointing to a likely read error. The CDR3 end shows no conserved phenylalanine or tryptophan, and so a read error is likely. The rearrangement joins TRBV19 to TRBJ1-1; no definite D call. The length of the CDR3 is 10 residues. Trimming removed 8 bases from V and 7 bases from J, with 8 bases in between. The germline V gene encodes CDR1 LNHDA and CDR2 SQIVND (reference sequence). The CDR3 DNA follows: TGTGCCAGTGGAGGGTTTGAAGCTTTCTTG. Translation: CASGGFEAFL.

This clone was recorded a few times. The chain employs TRBV6-5 and TRBJ1-5, with TRBD1 identical over 7 bases. CDR3 length equals 15 residues. Germline assignment: CDR1 MNHEY and CDR2 SVGAGI. V was pared by 7 bases and J by 0 bases, with 6 bases of the junction left unmatched. CDR3 loop: CASNPGTVSNQPQHF. The DNA for the CDR3 is TGTGCCAGCAACCCCGGGACAGTTAGCAATCAGCCCCAGCATTTT.

The gene calls are TRBV7-2 and TRBJ2-3; 12 bases are a match to TRBD2. CDR1 SGHTA and CDR2 FQGNSA come from the germline V gene. Unmatched junction bases numbered 7, after V lost 5 bases and J lost 4 bases. The CDR3 totals 16 residues. The DNA of the CDR3 is TGTGCCAGCAGCCTCTGGTCTAGCGGGGGGGCAGATACGCAGTATTTT. This gives the protein CASSLWSSGGADTQYF.

This clone was detected only a few times. The V and J genes are TRBV4-2 and TRBJ2-5, with TRBD1 as a possible D gene (6 bases). V was clipped by 1 base and J by 2 bases, with 11 bases between them. The CDR3 extends over 15 amino acids. CDR1 LGHNA and CDR2 YNFKEQ come from the germline V gene. CDR3 nucleotides: TGTGCCAGCAGCCAAGGGCAGGGGTGGCAAGAGACCCAGTACTTC. It is translated as CASSQGQGWQETQYF.

The DNA for the CDR3 is TGTGCCAGCGGACGGGAACCCCCCGGGGAGCTGTTTTTT. It is translated as CASGREPPGELFF. The V call is TRBV9, the J call TRBJ2-2, with D perhaps matching TRBD2 (5 bases). Trimming cost V 7 bases and J 6 bases, with 13 bases left between them. CDR1 and CDR2 (germline): SGDLS, YYNGEE. CDR3 length equals 13 residues.

The rearrangement uses TRBV30 and TRBJ2-4, with D unclear. The CDR3 is 12 residues long. Germline CDR1 and CDR2: GTSNPN and SVGIG (reference sequence). V lost 4 bases and J lost 0, with 4 bases in between. The CDR3 bases are TGTGCCTGGACACTAGCCAAAAACATTCAGTACTTC. Translated: CAWTLAKNIQYF.

The chain uses TRBV4-2 and TRBJ2-2; D is possibly TRBD2 (5 bases). The germline V gene has CDR1 LGHNA and CDR2 YNFKEQ. This CDR3 comprises 16 residues. Between the trimmed V and J ends, which lost 4 bases and 4 bases, there was a span of 16 bases. The CDR3 sequence: CASSRAGSAATGELFF. The CDR3 DNA reads as TGTGCCAGCAGCCGGGCGGGCAGCGCGGCCACCGGGGAGCTGTTTTTT.

In this sample, this clone turned up a few times. Other DNA sequences in this sample translate to the same CDR3. The chain has TRBV7-3 and TRBJ2-2; D is perhaps TRBD2 (5 bases). Trimming pared 3 bases from V and 7 bases from J, leaving 21 bases between. The CDR3 length is 17 residues. From germline, CDR1 is SGHTA and CDR2 FQGTGA. CDR3: CASSFEGSSSKIGELFF. CDR3 coding DNA: TGTGCCAGCAGCTTTGAGGGAAGTTCCTCAAAGATCGGGGAGCTGTTTTTT.

V is TRBV27 and J is TRBJ2-7; 11 nucleotides line up with TRBD1. This CDR3 has 13 amino acids. J was trimmed by 9 bases and V by 5 bases; bases with no gene match: 6. The V gene's germline CDR1 is MNHEY and CDR2 SMNVEV (reference sequence). The DNA of the CDR3 is TGTGCCAGCAGTCTCGGACAGGGGGCATCGCAGTACTTC. Translation: CASSLGQGASQYF.

The chain combines TRBV30 with TRBJ2-3, with D unresolved. The CDR3 length is 16 residues. Trimming removed 0 bases from V and 2 bases from J, with 15 bases in between. CDR1 GTSNPN and CDR2 SVGIG come from the germline V gene (reference sequence). This CDR3 is CAWSVRRRGSTDTQYF. In DNA, the CDR3 is TGTGCCTGGAGTGTACGACGGCGAGGTTCCACAGATACGCAGTATTTT.

This clone turned up a few times. This sequence joins TRBV6-6 and TRBJ2-5; TRBD1 matches at 8 bases. Germline V gene lookup returns CDR1 MNHNY and CDR2 SVGAGI (reference sequence). This CDR3 is 13 amino acids long. The V and J ends lost 5 bases and 11 bases, in that order; junction bases with no gene match: 10. DNA for the CDR3: TGTGCCAGCAGTAGACAGGGGAACGATGAGCAGTACTTC. Translating gives CASSRQGNDEQYF.

The rearrangement uses TRBV2 and TRBJ1-4; 7 bases line up with TRBD1. V was clipped by 8 bases and J by 8 bases; unmatched bases: 5. CDR3 size: 12 residues. Germline assignment: CDR1 SNHLY and CDR2 FYNNEI. CDR3 sequence: CASRQGQEKLFF. In nucleotides, the CDR3 is TGTGCCAGCCGACAGGGTCAGGAAAAACTGTTTTTT.

J is TRBJ2-2 and V is TRBV13; 7 bases map to TRBD1. Looked up from germline, CDR1 is PRHDT and CDR2 is FYEKMQ (reference sequence). This CDR3 has 14 amino acids. V gave up 7 bases and J gave up 7 bases; unmatched junction bases: 9. The CDR3 loop is CASNSGTEGGELFF. The DNA of the CDR3 is TGTGCCAGCAACTCCGGGACAGAGGGCGGGGAGCTGTTTTTT.

The V and J genes are TRBV5-4 and TRBJ2-7; weak D call: TRBD2 (7 bases). Germline CDR1 is SGHNT and CDR2 is YYREEE (reference sequence). V lost 3 bases to trimming and J lost 2 bases, with 21 bases between them. This CDR3 is built from 17 residues. CDR3 coding DNA: TGTGCCAGCAGCTCGAGGGGGGGGGCCACCATAACCTACGAGCAGTACTTC. Encoded protein: CASSSRGGATITYEQYF. Using reference TRBV5-4 and TRBJ2-7 for the parts outside the CDR3, the full variable domain is ETGVTQSPTHLIKTRGQQVTLRCSSQSGHNTVSWYQQALGQGPQFIFQYYREEENGRGNFPPRFSGLQFPNYSSELNVNALELDDSALYLCASSSRGGATITYEQYFGPGTRLTVT.

The genes are TRBV7-9 and TRBJ1-5, with D possibly being TRBD1 (6 bases). Between the trimmed V and J ends, which lost 3 bases and 4 bases, there was a span of 10 bases. The CDR3 loop spans 14 amino acids. CDR1 and CDR2 from the germline V gene are SEHNR and FQNEAQ (reference sequence). The CDR3 spells CASSFWDTNQPQHF. CDR3 coding DNA: TGTGCCAGCAGCTTTTGGGACACTAATCAGCCCCAGCATTTT.